This is a list of T cell receptor beta chains from one sample in a study of brain T cells in children with intractable seizures. Profiling relied on immunoSEQ multiplex PCR, and the TCRdb table lists in-frame clones only, not all of them. The table shows some 76,000 clones, with 93% occurring only once. The source was peripheral blood, collected at surgery. Every receptor here comes from a boy younger than two with tuberous sclerosis and intractable seizures. Each CDR3 is given with its conserved first and last residue. The order of the fields is clone size, V gene, D gene, J gene, CDR3 DNA, CDR3 protein. The D gene is left open where the match is weak. For some rows the clone size is stated as once, few or many, or as a class when expanded; others skip it.

clone size: .; V gene: TRBV7-2; D gene: .; J gene: TRBJ2-3; CDR3 DNA: TGTGCCAGCAGCCCGCTAGGACAAGACACAGATACGCAGTATTTT; CDR3 protein: CASSPLGQDTDTQYF
clone size: .; V gene: TRBV5-4; D gene: .; J gene: TRBJ1-2; CDR3 DNA: TGTGCCAGCAGCTTGGACGGCTCCTATGGCTACACCTTC; CDR3 protein: CASSLDGSYGYTF
clone size: .; V gene: TRBV4-2; D gene: TRBD2; J gene: TRBJ2-3; CDR3 DNA: TGTGCCAGCAGCCAAGTCACTAGCGGGGGACCCCAGGATACGCAGTATTTT; CDR3 protein: CASSQVTSGGPQDTQYF
clone size: .; V gene: TRBV6-2/TRBV6-3; D gene: .; J gene: TRBJ1-1; CDR3 DNA: TGTGCCAGCAGTTACATGGGGGGCGCGATGGACACTGAAGCTTTCTTT; CDR3 protein: CASSYMGGAMDTEAFF
clone size: once; V gene: TRBV25-1; D gene: TRBD1; J gene: TRBJ1-2; CDR3 DNA: TGTGCCAGCAGTGAATACCGAATCCCTGGGACAGGGCATGGCTACACCTTC; CDR3 protein: CASSEYRIPGTGHGYTF
clone size: .; V gene: TRBV3-1/TRBV3-2; D gene: .; J gene: TRBJ2-7; CDR3 DNA: TGTGCCAGCAGCCAAGTCCCGCTAGGGGGGCCCCTCGAGCAGTACTTC; CDR3 protein: CASSQVPLGGPLEQYF
clone size: .; V gene: TRBV7-9; D gene: .; J gene: TRBJ2-7; CDR3 DNA: TGTGCCAGCAGCGTGCCACAGTCTGAGGGCTCCTACGAGCAGTACTTC; CDR3 protein: CASSVPQSEGSYEQYF
clone size: .; V gene: TRBV5-1; D gene: TRBD1; J gene: TRBJ1-2; CDR3 DNA: TGCGCCAGCAGCTTGCAGGGGGAAGGCTATGGCTACACCTTC; CDR3 protein: CASSLQGEGYGYTF
clone size: .; V gene: TRBV7-2; D gene: .; J gene: TRBJ2-7; CDR3 DNA: TGTGCCAGCAGCTTAGTAGCTAGCCCTAGCTCCTACGAGCAGTACTTC; CDR3 protein: CASSLVASPSSYEQYF
clone size: .; V gene: TRBV20-1; D gene: .; J gene: TRBJ2-5; CDR3 DNA: TGCAGGGGGGGAGCCCGGGAGACCCAGTACTTC; CDR3 protein: CRGGARETQYF
clone size: .; V gene: TRBV13; D gene: TRBD1; J gene: TRBJ1-5; CDR3 DNA: TGTGCCAGCAGCTCCGGACAGGGTCCTAATCAGCCCCAGCATTTT; CDR3 protein: CASSSGQGPNQPQHF
clone size: .; V gene: TRBV5-6; D gene: .; J gene: TRBJ1-1; CDR3 DNA: TGTGCCAGCAGCCCAGACAGAGGATTTATGAACACTGAAGCTTTCTTT; CDR3 protein: CASSPDRGFMNTEAFF